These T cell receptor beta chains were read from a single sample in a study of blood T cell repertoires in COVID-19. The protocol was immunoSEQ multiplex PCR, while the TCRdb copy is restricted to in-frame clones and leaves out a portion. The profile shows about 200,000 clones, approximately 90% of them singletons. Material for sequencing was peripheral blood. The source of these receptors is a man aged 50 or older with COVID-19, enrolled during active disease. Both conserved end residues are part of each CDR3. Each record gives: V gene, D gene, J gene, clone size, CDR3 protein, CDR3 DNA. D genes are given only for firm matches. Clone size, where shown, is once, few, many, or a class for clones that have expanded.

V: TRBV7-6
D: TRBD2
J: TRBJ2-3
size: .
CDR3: CASSPSRTSGGKDTQYF
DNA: TGTGCCAGCAGCCCCAGTAGGACTAGCGGGGGGAAAGATACGCAGTATTTT

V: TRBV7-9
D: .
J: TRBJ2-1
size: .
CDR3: CASSLGGTVTNEQFF
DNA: TGTGCCAGCAGCTTAGGCGGGACAGTTACGAATGAGCAGTTCTTC

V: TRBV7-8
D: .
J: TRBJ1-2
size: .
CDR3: CASSFFSRFQGRYGYTF
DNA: TGTGCCAGCAGCTTTTTTTCCCGGTTTCAGGGAAGATATGGCTACACCTTC

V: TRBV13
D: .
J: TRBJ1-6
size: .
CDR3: CASSPQNSPLHF
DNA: TGTGCCAGCAGCCCCCAGAATTCACCCCTCCACTTT

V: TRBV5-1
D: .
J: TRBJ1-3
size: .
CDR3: CASSPRIQSSGNTIYF
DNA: TGCGCCAGCAGCCCGCGAATACAGAGCTCTGGAAACACCATATATTTT

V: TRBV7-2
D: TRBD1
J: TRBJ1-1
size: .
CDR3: CASSSKDRVVLGNTEAFF
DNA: TGTGCCAGCAGCTCTAAGGACAGGGTAGTTTTAGGGAACACTGAAGCTTTCTTT

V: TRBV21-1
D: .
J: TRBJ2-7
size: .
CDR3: CASSNWDRGVRDKQYF
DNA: TGTGCCAGCAGCAACTGGGACAGGGGGGTCAGGGATAAGCAGTACTTC

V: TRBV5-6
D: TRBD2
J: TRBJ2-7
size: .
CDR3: CASSYSGSSYEQYF
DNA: TGTGCCAGCAGCTATAGCGGGAGCTCCTACGAGCAGTACTTC

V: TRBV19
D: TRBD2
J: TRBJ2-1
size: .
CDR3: CASSSPRLAGGRDEQFF
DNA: TGTGCCAGTAGTAGCCCCCGACTAGCGGGAGGTAGGGATGAGCAGTTCTTC

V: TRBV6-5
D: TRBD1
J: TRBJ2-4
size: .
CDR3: CASSTGQGLNIQYF
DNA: TGTGCCAGCAGTACTGGACAGGGTTTGAACATTCAGTACTTC

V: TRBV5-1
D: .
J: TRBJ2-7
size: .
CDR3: CASSLGGDYEQYF
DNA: TGCGCCAGCAGCTTAGGCGGGGACTACGAGCAGTACTTC

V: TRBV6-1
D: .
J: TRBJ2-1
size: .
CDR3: CASSDSVEQFF
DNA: TGTGCCAGCAGTGATAGCGTTGAGCAGTTCTTC

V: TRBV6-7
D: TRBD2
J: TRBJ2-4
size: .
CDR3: CASSYSRGGGPAKNIQYF
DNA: TGTGCCAGCAGTTACTCGCGGGGGGGAGGGCCGGCCAAAAACATTCAGTACTTC

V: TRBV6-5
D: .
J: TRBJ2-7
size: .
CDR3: CASKRSRLSYEQYF
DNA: TGTGCCAGCAAAAGATCCCGCCTATCCTACGAGCAGTACTTC

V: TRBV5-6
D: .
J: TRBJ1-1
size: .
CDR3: CASSFRSRHEAFF
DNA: TGTGCCAGCAGCTTCAGAAGTCGTCATGAAGCTTTCTTT

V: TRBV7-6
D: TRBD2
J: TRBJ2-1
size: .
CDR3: CASSRRTSGGNEQFF
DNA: TGTGCCAGCAGCCGACGGACTAGCGGGGGGAATGAGCAGTTCTTC

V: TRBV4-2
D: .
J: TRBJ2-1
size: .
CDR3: CASSQEGLQGDEQFF
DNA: TGTGCCAGCAGCCAAGAGGGACTCCAGGGGGATGAGCAGTTCTTC

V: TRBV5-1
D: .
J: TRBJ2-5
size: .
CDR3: CASSFRGAQETQYF
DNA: TGCGCCAGCAGCTTTCGGGGGGCACAAGAGACCCAGTACTTC

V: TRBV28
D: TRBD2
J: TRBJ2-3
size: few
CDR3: CASSVLTGTSGGGTDTQYF
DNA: TGTGCCAGCAGTGTATTGACCGGGACTAGCGGGGGGGGCACAGATACGCAGTATTTT

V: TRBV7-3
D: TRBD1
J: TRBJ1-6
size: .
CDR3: CASSLGGTGSSPLHF
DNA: TGTGCCAGCAGCTTAGGGGGGACAGGCTCTTCACCCCTCCACTTT

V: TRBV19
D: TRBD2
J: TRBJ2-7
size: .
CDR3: CASSETSGSSYEQYF
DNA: TGTGCCAGTAGCGAAACTAGCGGCAGCTCCTACGAGCAGTACTTC

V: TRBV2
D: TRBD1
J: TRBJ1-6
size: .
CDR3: CASSGGTGNPRSPLHF
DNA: TGTGCCAGCAGTGGGGGGACAGGGAACCCACGTTCACCCCTCCACTTT

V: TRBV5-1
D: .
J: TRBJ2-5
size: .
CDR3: CASRITNQETQYF
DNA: TGCGCCAGCAGAATAACTAATCAAGAGACCCAGTACTTC

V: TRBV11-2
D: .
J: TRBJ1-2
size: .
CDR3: CASSHPWPDRGTVENGYTF
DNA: TGTGCCAGCAGCCACCCCTGGCCAGATAGGGGGACGGTGGAGAATGGCTACACCTTC

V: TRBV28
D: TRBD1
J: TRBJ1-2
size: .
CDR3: CASRRGVGQGVGYTF
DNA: TGTGCCAGCCGGCGGGGGGTGGGACAGGGGGTTGGCTACACCTTC

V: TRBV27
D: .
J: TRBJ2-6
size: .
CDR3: CASSPAPRAAGANVLTF
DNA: TGTGCCAGCAGCCCTGCCCCCAGGGCAGCCGGGGCCAACGTCCTGACTTTC